A single sample gave rise to the 20 T cell receptor beta chains below, sequenced in a study of shared clonotypes between healthy human individuals (dated by TCRdb to the early 2020s). The library was built by means of the immunoSEQ multiplex PCR assay. Not all clones reach the TCRdb copy of this immuneACCESS table, which keeps in-frame sequences only. Checked studies attribute under half of the gap to unresolved V genes and leave the rest unexplained. Across this sample there are a few million clones, with approximately 95% seen only once. The top ten hold about 0.39% of the sample. Source material: naive CD4+ T cells from PBMCs. The sample's cell subset or site label, in plain terms: CD45RA+ positively selected. The receptors shown here come from a man younger than 35 in good health. Some clones in this sample may be carry-over from other donors' samples.

This chain uses TRBV7-2 with TRBJ2-7, with 8 bases that match TRBD1. This CDR3 is built from 13 residues. With V trimmed by 4 bases and J by 7 bases, 6 bases remained unmatched. Germline assignment: CDR1 SGHTA and CDR2 FQGNSA. CDR3 nucleotides: TGTGCCAGCAGCTACCCGGGACAGGCTGAGCAGTACTTC. Its translation: CASSYPGQAEQYF.

The chain couples TRBV9 to TRBJ1-1; maybe TRBD1 (5 bases). V was cut by 0 bases and J by 4 bases, with 16 bases left in between. Germline CDR1 is SGDLS and CDR2 is YYNGEE. This CDR3 comprises 16 residues. CDR3 region: CASSVDRGTSSTEAFF. In DNA form, the CDR3 reads TGTGCCAGCAGCGTAGATCGGGGGACGAGTTCCACTGAAGCTTTCTTT.

The V gene is TRBV5-4, the J gene TRBJ2-7, with D hard to call. The CDR3 contains 14 residues. The germline V and J ends were trimmed by 3 bases and 7 bases, with 17 bases remaining between them. Germline-derived CDR1 and CDR2 are SGHNT and YYREEE (reference sequence). Here the CDR3 reads CASSSYPQRGEQYF. The CDR3 bases are TGTGCCAGCAGCTCGTACCCTCAAAGAGGAGAGCAGTACTTC.

V and J are TRBV28 and TRBJ1-2; 7 bases are a match to TRBD1. The trim removed 7 bases at V and 4 bases at J, leaving 3 bases unmatched. The CDR3 spans 12 residues. Per germline, CDR1 MDHEN and CDR2 SYDVKM. The CDR3 bases are TGTGCCAGCAAGGACAGGAGCTATGGCTACACCTTC. Translation gives CASKDRSYGYTF.

The chain links TRBV2 to TRBJ2-7; D is undetermined. CDR3 length equals 13 residues. Between the trimmed V and J ends, which lost 4 bases and 6 bases, there was a span of 13 bases. The germline CDR1 and CDR2 sequences are SNHLY and FYNNEI. The CDR3 loop is CASSGPAESEQYF. In nucleotides, the CDR3 is TGTGCCAGCAGTGGCCCGGCAGAGTCCGAGCAGTACTTC.

The rearrangement joins TRBV25-1 to TRBJ2-3, with D hard to call. The CDR3 length is 12 residues. V lost 6 bases and J lost 0, with 4 bases in between. The germline gives CDR1 MGHDK, CDR2 SYGVNS. The CDR3 region is CASSPSTDTQYF. As DNA, the CDR3 is TGTGCCAGCAGCCCCAGCACAGATACGCAGTATTTT.

V gene TRBV27 combines with J gene TRBJ2-5; TRBD2 agrees at 7 bases. V lost 8 bases, J lost 2 bases, and 11 bases stayed unmatched. The CDR3 totals 15 residues. Germline V gene data show CDR1 as MNHEY and CDR2 as SMNVEV (reference sequence). CDR3 DNA: TGTGCCAGCGGGATGTTGGGACTAACTCAAGAGACCCAGTACTTC. Residues: CASGMLGLTQETQYF.

This clone has only one observation. The rearrangement uses TRBV25-1 and TRBJ2-1; D unclear. V lost 2 bases and J 1 base, leaving 9 bases between the germline ends. The CDR3 runs 15 residues. Germline-derived CDR1 and CDR2 are MGHDK and SYGVNS. DNA of the CDR3: TGTGCCAGCAGTGAAATCGCCAGTTCCTACAATGAGCAGTTCTTC. This translates into CASSEIASSYNEQFF.

The V and J genes are TRBV5-6 and TRBJ2-1; the match to TRBD1 covers 8 bases. Germline CDR1 reads SGHDT; CDR2 reads YYEEEE. This CDR3 has 17 amino acids. With 4 bases clipped from V and 7 bases from J, the junction kept 16 bases outside the gene matches. The CDR3 region is CASSLLADRGTENEQFF. The CDR3 nucleotides are TGTGCCAGCAGCCTTTTGGCCGACAGGGGTACAGAGAATGAGCAGTTCTTC.

This chain joins TRBV5-1 and TRBJ2-1, with D perhaps matching TRBD1 (6 bases). Germline V gene lookup returns CDR1 SGHRS and CDR2 YFSETQ. This CDR3 contains 14 residues. Between the trimmed V and J ends, which lost 3 bases and 9 bases, there was a span of 16 bases. CDR3 sequence (DNA): TGCGCCAGCAGCTGGAACCCACAGGGTACTGAGCAGTTCTTC. Its protein product is CASSWNPQGTEQFF.

The rearrangement links TRBV6-5 to TRBJ2-5, with 9 bases fitting TRBD2. Germline V CDR1 and CDR2: MNHEY, SVGAGI. The CDR3 spans 16 residues. V was clipped by 0 bases and J by 5 bases; unmatched bases: 7. CDR3 nucleotides: TGTGCCAGCAGTTACTCGTGGGCTAGCGGGATTGAGACCCAGTACTTC. It specifies CASSYSWASGIETQYF.

The gene calls are TRBV28 and TRBJ2-3; 7 bases are a match to TRBD2. J was trimmed by 3 bases and V by 4 bases; bases with no gene match: 10. The CDR3 length is 16 residues. Germline values: CDR1 MDHEN, CDR2 SYDVKM. CDR3 amino acids: CASSSLRGRETDTQYF. CDR3 sequence (DNA): TGTGCCAGCAGTTCCCTACGAGGGAGGGAGACAGATACGCAGTATTTT.

This chain links TRBV6-5 with TRBJ1-1; the match to TRBD1 covers 7 bases. The trim removed 6 bases at V and 5 bases at J, leaving 6 bases unmatched. CDR1 and CDR2 from the germline V gene are MNHEY and SVGAGI. The CDR3 has 13 amino acids. CDR3 loop: CASSTGVWTEAFF. CDR3 bases: TGTGCCAGCAGCACAGGGGTGTGGACTGAAGCTTTCTTT.

The V and J genes are TRBV28 and TRBJ1-4, with TRBD1 identical over 7 bases. This CDR3 region has 16 residues. CDR1 is MDHEN and CDR2 is SYDVKM in the germline V gene. V gave up 6 bases and J gave up 0 bases; unmatched junction bases: 7. This CDR3 is CASRFAGTATNEKLFF. The CDR3 nucleotides read TGTGCCAGCAGGTTCGCCGGGACAGCAACTAATGAAAAACTGTTTTTT.

This rearrangement joins TRBV4-2 to TRBJ2-5, with D maybe TRBD2 (5 bases). Germline CDR1 is LGHNA and CDR2 is YNFKEQ. The CDR3 is made up of 15 amino acids. Trimming stripped 1 base from V and 1 base from J, with 10 bases between. CDR3 coding DNA: TGTGCCAGCAGCCAAGGAAGTGGGAGCCAAGAGACCCAGTACTTC. Amino acids: CASSQGSGSQETQYF.

This chain uses TRBV2 with TRBJ1-1; 8 nucleotides align to TRBD1. The length of the CDR3 is 15 residues. In germline, CDR1 is SNHLY, CDR2 FYNNEI. With V trimmed by 1 base and J by 3 bases, 4 bases remained unmatched. The CDR3 is CASSEGGQGYTEAFF. In DNA, the CDR3 is TGTGCCAGCAGTGAAGGAGGACAGGGCTACACTGAAGCTTTCTTT.

With respect to this clone: This CDR3 is also generated by other DNA sequences in the sample. The genes are TRBV30 and TRBJ2-1; TRBD2 is a possible D gene (6 bases). Germline V gene sequence: CDR1 GTSNPN, CDR2 SVGIG (reference sequence). Trimming left V 3 bases short and J 7 bases short, with 7 bases between. This CDR3 has 11 amino acids. CDR3 DNA sequence: TGTGCCTGGAGCCGGGGGAATGAGCAGTTCTTC. Amino acids: CAWSRGNEQFF.

The genes are TRBV19 and TRBJ1-5; perhaps TRBD1 as D (6 bases). This CDR3 region has 15 residues. CDR1 LNHDA and CDR2 SQIVND come from the germline V gene (reference sequence). V dropped 3 bases and J dropped 2 bases, with 11 bases sitting between them. This chain's CDR3 is CASSIQPGGNQPQHF. DNA for the CDR3: TGTGCCAGTAGTATTCAGCCAGGGGGCAATCAGCCCCAGCATTTT.

The chain has TRBV29-1 and TRBJ2-3; TRBD1 matches at 7 bases. Germline CDR1 reads SQVTM; CDR2 reads ANQGSEA. The CDR3 totals 13 residues. The V segment lost 6 bases and the J segment 3 bases; nucleotides outside the gene matches: 6. The CDR3 loop is CSVQGVLTDTQYF. In DNA form, the CDR3 reads TGCAGCGTCCAGGGGGTGTTGACAGATACGCAGTATTTT.

The chain links TRBV28 to TRBJ2-7; 9 bases map to TRBD2. V shed 5 bases, J shed 5 bases, and the junction held 7 bases outside the gene matches. CDR3 length equals 14 residues. The germline V gene encodes CDR1 MDHEN and CDR2 SYDVKM. DNA of the CDR3: TGTGCCAGCAGTCCCGGACTAGCGACTCACGAGCAGTACTTC. It specifies CASSPGLATHEQYF.